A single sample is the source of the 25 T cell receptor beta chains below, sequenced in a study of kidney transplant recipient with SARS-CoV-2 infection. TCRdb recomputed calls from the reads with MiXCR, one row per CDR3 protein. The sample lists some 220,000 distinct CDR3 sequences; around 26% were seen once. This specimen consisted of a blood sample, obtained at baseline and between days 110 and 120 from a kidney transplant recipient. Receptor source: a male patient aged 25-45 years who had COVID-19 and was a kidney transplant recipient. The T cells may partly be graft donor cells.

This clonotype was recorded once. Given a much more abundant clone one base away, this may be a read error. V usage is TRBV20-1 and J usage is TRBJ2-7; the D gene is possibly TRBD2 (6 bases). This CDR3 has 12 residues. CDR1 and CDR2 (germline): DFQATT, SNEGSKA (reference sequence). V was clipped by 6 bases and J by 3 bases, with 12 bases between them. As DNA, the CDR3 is TGCAGTGCCACCTCGGGGGTCTACGAGCAGTACTTC. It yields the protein CSATSGVYEQYF.

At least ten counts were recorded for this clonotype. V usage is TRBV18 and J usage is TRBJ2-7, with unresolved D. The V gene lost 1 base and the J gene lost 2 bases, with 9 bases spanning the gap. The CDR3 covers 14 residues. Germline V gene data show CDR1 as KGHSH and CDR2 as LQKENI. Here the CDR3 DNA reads TGTGCCAGCTCACCACAGGGTAGGGCCTACGAGCAGTACTTC. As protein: CASSPQGRAYEQYF.

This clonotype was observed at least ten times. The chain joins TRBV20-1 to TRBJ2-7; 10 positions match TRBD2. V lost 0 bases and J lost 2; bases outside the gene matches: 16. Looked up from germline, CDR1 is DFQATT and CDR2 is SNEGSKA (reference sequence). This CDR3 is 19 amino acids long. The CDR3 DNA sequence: TGCAGTGCTAGAGACTTGATACTAGCGGGAACAACAAACGCCTACGAGCAGTACTTC. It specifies CSARDLILAGTTNAYEQYF.

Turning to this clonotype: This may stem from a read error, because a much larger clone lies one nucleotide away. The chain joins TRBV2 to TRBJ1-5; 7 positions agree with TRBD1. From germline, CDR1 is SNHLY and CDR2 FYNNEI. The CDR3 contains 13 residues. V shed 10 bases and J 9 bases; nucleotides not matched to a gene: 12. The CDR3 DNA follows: TGTGCCAACACCCAAGGGGGCCGCCGGCCCCAGCATTTT. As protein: CANTQGGRRPQHF.

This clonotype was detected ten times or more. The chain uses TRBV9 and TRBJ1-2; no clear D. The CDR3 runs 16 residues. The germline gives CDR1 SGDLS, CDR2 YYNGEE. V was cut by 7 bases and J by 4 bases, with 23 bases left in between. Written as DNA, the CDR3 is TGTGCCAGCGGCGACTCGTACTCAAGAAAGACCTATGGCTACACCTTC. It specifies CASGDSYSRKTYGYTF.

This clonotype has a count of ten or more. CDR3 loop: CASSWAGSTDTQYF. In nucleotides, the CDR3 is TGTGCCAGCAGCTGGGCGGGTAGCACAGATACGCAGTATTTT. The chain combines TRBV7-9 with TRBJ2-3, with TRBD2 as a possible D gene (5 bases). The V gene's germline CDR1 is SEHNR and CDR2 FQNEAQ (reference sequence). V was pared by 4 bases and J by 0 bases, with 8 bases between. CDR3 length equals 14 residues.

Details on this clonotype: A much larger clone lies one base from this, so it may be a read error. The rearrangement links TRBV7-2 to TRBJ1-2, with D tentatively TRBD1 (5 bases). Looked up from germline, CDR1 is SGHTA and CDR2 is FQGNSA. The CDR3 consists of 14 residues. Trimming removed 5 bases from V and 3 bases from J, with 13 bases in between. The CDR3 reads CASSAPGRHYGYTF. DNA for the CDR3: TGTGCCAGCAGCGCCCCGGGACGGCACTATGGCTACACCTTC.

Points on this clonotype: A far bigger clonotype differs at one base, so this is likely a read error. CDR3 sequence (DNA): TGTGCCAGCAGTTTATGGGGCAGGGTTCACGGGCAGTACTTC. Translating it yields CASSLWGRVHGQYF. The chain combines TRBV28 with TRBJ2-3; maybe TRBD1 (5 bases). The DNA end lines up better with TRBJ2-7; the J call may be wrong. The CDR3 consists of 14 residues. In germline, CDR1 is MDHEN, CDR2 SYDVKM.

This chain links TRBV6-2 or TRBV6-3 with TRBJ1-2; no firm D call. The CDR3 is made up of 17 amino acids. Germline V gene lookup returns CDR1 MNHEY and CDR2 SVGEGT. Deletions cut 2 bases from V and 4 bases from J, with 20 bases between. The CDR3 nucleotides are TGTGCCAGCAGTTACACAGCGTGGTGCCGAAAGACCTATGGCTACACCTTC. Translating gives CASSYTAWCRKTYGYTF.

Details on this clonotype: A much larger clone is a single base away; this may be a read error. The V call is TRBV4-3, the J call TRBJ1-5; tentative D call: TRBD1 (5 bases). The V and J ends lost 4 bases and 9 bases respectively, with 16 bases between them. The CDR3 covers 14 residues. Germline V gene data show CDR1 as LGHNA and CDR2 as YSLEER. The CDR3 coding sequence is TGCGCCAGCAGCCTAGCCCAGGGCGATCGGCCCCAGCATTTT. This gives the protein CASSLAQGDRPQHF.

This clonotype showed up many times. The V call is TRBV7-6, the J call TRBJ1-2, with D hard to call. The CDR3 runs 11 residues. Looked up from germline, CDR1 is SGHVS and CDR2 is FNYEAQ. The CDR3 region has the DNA TGTGCTAGCTCTCATGTGGATGGCTACACCTTC. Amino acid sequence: CASSHVDGYTF.

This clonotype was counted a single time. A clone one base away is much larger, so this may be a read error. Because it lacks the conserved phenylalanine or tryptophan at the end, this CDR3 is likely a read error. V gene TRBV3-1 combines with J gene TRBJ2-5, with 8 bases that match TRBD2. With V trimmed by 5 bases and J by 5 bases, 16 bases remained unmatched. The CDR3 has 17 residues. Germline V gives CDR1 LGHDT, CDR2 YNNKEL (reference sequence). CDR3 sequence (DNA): TGTGCCAGCAGCTTCCAAACAGCTAGCGGGCCAATCGAGACCCAGTACCTC. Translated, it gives CASSFQTASGPIETQYL.

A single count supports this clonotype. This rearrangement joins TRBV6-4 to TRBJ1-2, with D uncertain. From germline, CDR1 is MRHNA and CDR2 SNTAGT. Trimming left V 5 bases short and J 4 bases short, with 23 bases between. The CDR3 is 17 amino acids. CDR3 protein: CASSTQHSRGKTYGYTF. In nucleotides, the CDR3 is TGTGCCAGCAGTACTCAGCACTCACGCGGAAAGACCTATGGCTACACCTTC.

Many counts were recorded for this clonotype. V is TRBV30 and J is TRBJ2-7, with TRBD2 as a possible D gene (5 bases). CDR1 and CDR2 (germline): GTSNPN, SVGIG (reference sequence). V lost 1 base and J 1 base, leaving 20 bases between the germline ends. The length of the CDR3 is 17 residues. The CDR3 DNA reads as TGTGCCTGGAGTGCAGCAGCGGTGCCCCCGAGATCCTACGAGCAGTACTTC. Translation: CAWSAAAVPPRSYEQYF.

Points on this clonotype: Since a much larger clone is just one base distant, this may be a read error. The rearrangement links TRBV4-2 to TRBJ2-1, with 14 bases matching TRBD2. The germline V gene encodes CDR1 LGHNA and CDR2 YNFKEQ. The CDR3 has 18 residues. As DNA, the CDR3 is TGTGCCAGCGGCCAAGAGGGACTAGCGGGAGACCCTCCCGGATTGCAGTTCTTC. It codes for CASGQEGLAGDPPGLQFF.

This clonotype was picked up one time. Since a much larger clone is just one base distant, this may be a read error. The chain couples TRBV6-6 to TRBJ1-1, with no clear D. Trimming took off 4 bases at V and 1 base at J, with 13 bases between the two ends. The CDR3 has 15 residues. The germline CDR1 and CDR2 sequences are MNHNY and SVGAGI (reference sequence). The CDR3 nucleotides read TGTGCCAGCAGTTCCTCGTGGGGAGCGAACACTGAAGCTTTCTTT. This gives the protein CASSSSWGANTEAFF.

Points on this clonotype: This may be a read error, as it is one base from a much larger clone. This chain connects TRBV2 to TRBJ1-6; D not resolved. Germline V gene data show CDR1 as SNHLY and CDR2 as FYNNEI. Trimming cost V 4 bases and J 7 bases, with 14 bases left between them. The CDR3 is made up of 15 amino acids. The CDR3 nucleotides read TGTGCCAGCAGTGCCGTAGGCATAGGAAATTCACCCCTCCACTTT. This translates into CASSAVGIGNSPLHF.

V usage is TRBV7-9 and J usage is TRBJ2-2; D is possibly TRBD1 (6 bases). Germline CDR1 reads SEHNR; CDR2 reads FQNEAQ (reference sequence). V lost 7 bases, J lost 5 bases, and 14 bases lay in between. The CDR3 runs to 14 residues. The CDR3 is CASNNVGATGELFF. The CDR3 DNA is TGTGCCAGCAACAACGTGGGGGCTACCGGGGAGCTGTTTTTT.

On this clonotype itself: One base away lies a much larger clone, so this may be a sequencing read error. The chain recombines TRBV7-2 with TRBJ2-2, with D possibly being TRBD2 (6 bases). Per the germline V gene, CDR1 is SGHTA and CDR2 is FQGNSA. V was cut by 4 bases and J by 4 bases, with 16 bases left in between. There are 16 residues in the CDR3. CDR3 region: CASSSVAGGGTGELFF. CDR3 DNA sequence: TGTGCCAGCAGCTCAGTTGCCGGGGGAGGCACCGGGGAGCTGTTTTTT.

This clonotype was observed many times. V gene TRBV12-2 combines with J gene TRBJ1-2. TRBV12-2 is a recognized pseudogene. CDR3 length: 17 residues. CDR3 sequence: CASRTHTTPRKTYGYTF. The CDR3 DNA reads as TGTGCAAGTCGCACACATACGACTCCACGAAAGACCTATGGCTACACCTTC.

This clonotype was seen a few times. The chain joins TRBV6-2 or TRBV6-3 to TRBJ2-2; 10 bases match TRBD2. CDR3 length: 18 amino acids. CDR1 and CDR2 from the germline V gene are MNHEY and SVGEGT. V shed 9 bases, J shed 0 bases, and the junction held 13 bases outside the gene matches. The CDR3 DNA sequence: TGTGCCAGTTATACCCCAGCGGGAGGGTCCCCGAACACCGGGGAGCTGTTTTTT. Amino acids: CASYTPAGGSPNTGELFF.

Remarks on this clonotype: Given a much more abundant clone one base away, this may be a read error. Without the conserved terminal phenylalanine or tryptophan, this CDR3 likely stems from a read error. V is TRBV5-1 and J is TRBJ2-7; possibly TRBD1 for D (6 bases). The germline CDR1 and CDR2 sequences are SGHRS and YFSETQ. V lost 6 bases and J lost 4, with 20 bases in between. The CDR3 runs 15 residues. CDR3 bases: TGCGCCAGCAAGGAGGAACTGGTACAGGGATACGAGCAGTACCTC. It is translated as CASKEELVQGYEQYL.

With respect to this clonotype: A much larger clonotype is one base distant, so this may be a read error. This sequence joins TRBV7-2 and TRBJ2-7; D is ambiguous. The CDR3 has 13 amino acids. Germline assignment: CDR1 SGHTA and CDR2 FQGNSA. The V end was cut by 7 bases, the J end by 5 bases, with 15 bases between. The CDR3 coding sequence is TGTGCCAGCAACTCAAACGGGTTCCACGAGCAGTACTTC. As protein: CASNSNGFHEQYF.

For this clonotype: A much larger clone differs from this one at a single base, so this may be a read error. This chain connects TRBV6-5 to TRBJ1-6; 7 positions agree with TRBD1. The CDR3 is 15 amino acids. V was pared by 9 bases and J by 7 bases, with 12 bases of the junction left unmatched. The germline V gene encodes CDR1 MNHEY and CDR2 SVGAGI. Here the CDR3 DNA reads TGTGCCAGAAGAAAAGAGGGGGCGAGAAATTCACCCCTCCACTTT. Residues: CARRKEGARNSPLHF.

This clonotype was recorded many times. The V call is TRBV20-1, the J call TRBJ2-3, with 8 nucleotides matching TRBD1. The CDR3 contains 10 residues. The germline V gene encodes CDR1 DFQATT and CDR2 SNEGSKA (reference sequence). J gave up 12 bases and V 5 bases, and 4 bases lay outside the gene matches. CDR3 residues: CSASTGDQYF. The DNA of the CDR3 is TGCAGTGCTTCGACAGGGGATCAGTATTTT.